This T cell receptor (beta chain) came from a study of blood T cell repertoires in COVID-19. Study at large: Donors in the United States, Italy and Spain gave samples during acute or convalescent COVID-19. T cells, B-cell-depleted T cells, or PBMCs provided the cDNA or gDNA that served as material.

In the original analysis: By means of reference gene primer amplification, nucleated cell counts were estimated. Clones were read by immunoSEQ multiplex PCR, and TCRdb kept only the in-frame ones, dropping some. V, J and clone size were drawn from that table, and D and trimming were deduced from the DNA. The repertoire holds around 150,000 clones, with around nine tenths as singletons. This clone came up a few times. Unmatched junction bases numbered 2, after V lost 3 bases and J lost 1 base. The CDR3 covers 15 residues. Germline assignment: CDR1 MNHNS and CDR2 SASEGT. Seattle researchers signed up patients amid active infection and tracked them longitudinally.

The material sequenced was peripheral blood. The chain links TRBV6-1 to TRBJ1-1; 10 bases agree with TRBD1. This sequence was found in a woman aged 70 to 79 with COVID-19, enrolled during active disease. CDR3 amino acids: CASSERTGGNTEAFF. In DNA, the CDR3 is TGTGCCAGCAGTGAGCGGACAGGGGGGAACACTGAAGCTTTCTTT.